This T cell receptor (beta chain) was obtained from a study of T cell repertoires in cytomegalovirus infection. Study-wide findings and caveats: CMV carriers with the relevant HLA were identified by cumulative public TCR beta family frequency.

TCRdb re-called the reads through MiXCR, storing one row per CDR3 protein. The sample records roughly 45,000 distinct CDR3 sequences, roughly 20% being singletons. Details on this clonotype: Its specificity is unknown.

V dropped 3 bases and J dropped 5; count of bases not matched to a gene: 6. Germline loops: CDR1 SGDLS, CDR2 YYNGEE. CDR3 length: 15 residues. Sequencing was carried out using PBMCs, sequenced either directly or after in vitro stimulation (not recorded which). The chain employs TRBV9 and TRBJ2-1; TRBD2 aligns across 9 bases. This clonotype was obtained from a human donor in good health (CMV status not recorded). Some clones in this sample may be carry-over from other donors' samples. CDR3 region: CASSAWGLANNEQFF. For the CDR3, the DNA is TGTGCCAGCAGCGCCTGGGGACTAGCCAACAATGAGCAGTTCTTC.